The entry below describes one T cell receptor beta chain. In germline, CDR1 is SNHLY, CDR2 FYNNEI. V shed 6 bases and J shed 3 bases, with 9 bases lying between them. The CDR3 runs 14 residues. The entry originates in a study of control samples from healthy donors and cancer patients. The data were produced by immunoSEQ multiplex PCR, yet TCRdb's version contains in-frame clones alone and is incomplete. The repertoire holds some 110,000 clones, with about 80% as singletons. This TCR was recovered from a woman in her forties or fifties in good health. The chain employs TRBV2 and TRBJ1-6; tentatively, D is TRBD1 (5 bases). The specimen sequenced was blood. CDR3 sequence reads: CASRMTDYNSPLHF. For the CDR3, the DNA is TGTGCCAGCAGAATGACAGACTATAATTCACCCCTCCACTTT.